This TCR beta chain was recorded in a study of blood T cells in healthy people across ages. A note on this clonotype: What it binds is unknown.

Study conclusions and caveats: Per million T cells, TCR beta diversity dropped roughly linearly as age increased.

Whenever a sample was processed, at least 7 million PBMCs were isolated. Primers used in a second PCR of roughly 7 to 12 cycles were a sample-barcoded 5' primer and a J-beta primer mix. TCRdb re-called the 5' RACE reads with MiXCR, one entry per CDR3 protein. Counted here are approximately 600,000 distinct CDR3 sequences, approximately 59% occurring once; the ten biggest clones make up 35% to 40%. The sequencing sample was made of blood. The clonotype comes from a man in his 60s in good health.

For the CDR3, the DNA is TGTGCCAGCAGCACCCGGACAGGGTACAATGAGCAGTTCTTC. This gives the protein CASSTRTGYNEQFF. The rearrangement links TRBV28 to TRBJ2-1, with 8 bases fitting TRBD1. The junction had 5 bases not matched to a gene; V was cut back by 6 bases and J by 4 bases. The CDR3 covers 14 residues. CDR1 MDHEN and CDR2 SYDVKM come from the germline V gene.